This is a list of T cell receptor beta chains from one sample in a study of blood T cell repertoires in COVID-19. Only in-frame clones appear in the TCRdb table, and some are missing; sequencing was by immunoSEQ multiplex PCR. The sample includes 250,000 to 300,000 clones, around 90% seen only once; the top ten take 0.9% to 1%. The sequenced sample was peripheral blood. The receptors stem from a woman aged 40 to 49 who had recovered from COVID-19. Both conserved end residues are part of each CDR3. The D gene is left open where the match is weak. Size is stated for part of the rows, as once, few or many counts, or as a class when the clone is expanded.

J gene: TRBJ1-6
D gene: TRBD1
V gene: TRBV7-3
clone size: NA
CDR3 length: 15
CDR3 protein: CASSLRQGGNSPLHF
CDR3 DNA: TGTGCCAGCAGCTTAAGGCAGGGGGGCAATTCACCCCTCCACTTT

J gene: TRBJ1-1
D gene: NA
V gene: TRBV10-3
clone size: NA
CDR3 length: 12
CDR3 protein: CAISESQGEAFF
CDR3 DNA: TGTGCCATCAGTGAGTCCCAGGGCGAAGCTTTCTTT

J gene: TRBJ2-7
D gene: NA
V gene: TRBV7-9
clone size: NA
CDR3 length: 16
CDR3 protein: CASSHPRQASSYEQYF
CDR3 DNA: TGTGCCAGCAGCCACCCCCGGCAAGCGAGCTCCTACGAGCAGTACTTC

J gene: TRBJ2-1
D gene: NA
V gene: TRBV6-5
clone size: NA
CDR3 length: 14
CDR3 protein: CASSSPAGWNEQFF
CDR3 DNA: TGTGCCAGCAGTTCCCCGGCGGGGTGGAATGAGCAGTTCTTC

J gene: TRBJ2-1
D gene: TRBD2
V gene: TRBV10-3
clone size: NA
CDR3 length: 16
CDR3 protein: CAISESASGVYNEQFF
CDR3 DNA: TGTGCCATCAGTGAGTCTGCTAGCGGGGTCTACAATGAGCAGTTCTTC

J gene: TRBJ2-3
D gene: TRBD2
V gene: TRBV5-1
clone size: NA
CDR3 length: 16
CDR3 protein: CASSFLAGSITDTQYF
CDR3 DNA: TGCGCCAGCAGCTTCCTAGCGGGCTCAATCACAGATACGCAGTATTTT

J gene: TRBJ2-3
D gene: NA
V gene: TRBV5-1
clone size: NA
CDR3 length: 18
CDR3 protein: CASSQAPRIGGGPDTQYF
CDR3 DNA: TGCGCCAGCAGCCAGGCCCCGCGGATTGGAGGGGGCCCAGATACGCAGTATTTT

J gene: TRBJ1-6
D gene: NA
V gene: TRBV6-2/TRBV6-3
clone size: NA
CDR3 length: 17
CDR3 protein: CASSPRQAASYNSPLHF
CDR3 DNA: TGTGCCAGCAGTCCCCGACAGGCTGCCTCCTATAATTCACCCCTCCACTTT

J gene: TRBJ2-7
D gene: TRBD1
V gene: TRBV15
clone size: NA
CDR3 length: 15
CDR3 protein: CATSPRTGRFSEQYF
CDR3 DNA: TGTGCCACCAGCCCCCGGACAGGGAGGTTTTCCGAGCAGTACTTC

J gene: TRBJ2-7
D gene: TRBD2
V gene: TRBV10-1
clone size: NA
CDR3 length: 11
CDR3 protein: CASSEPREGGF
CDR3 DNA: TGCGCCAGCAGTGAGCCTCGGGAGGGGGGCTTC

J gene: TRBJ1-3
D gene: NA
V gene: TRBV5-6
clone size: NA
CDR3 length: 14
CDR3 protein: CASNIDGVGNTIYF
CDR3 DNA: TGTGCCAGCAACATCGACGGGGTGGGAAACACCATATATTTT

J gene: TRBJ2-6
D gene: TRBD1
V gene: TRBV6-2/TRBV6-3
clone size: NA
CDR3 length: 18
CDR3 protein: CASSRGTGVPSGANVLTF
CDR3 DNA: TGTGCCAGCAGTCGGGGGACAGGGGTCCCCTCTGGGGCCAACGTCCTGACTTTC

J gene: TRBJ2-1
D gene: NA
V gene: TRBV18
clone size: NA
CDR3 length: 15
CDR3 protein: CASSPNGQPNNEQFF
CDR3 DNA: TGTGCCAGCTCACCGAACGGACAGCCCAACAATGAGCAGTTCTTC

J gene: TRBJ1-4
D gene: NA
V gene: TRBV30
clone size: once
CDR3 length: 14
CDR3 protein: CAWSGGLVGEKLFF
CDR3 DNA: TGTGCCTGGAGTGGGGGGCTTGTCGGTGAAAAACTGTTTTTT

J gene: TRBJ1-5
D gene: NA
V gene: TRBV5-6
clone size: NA
CDR3 length: 16
CDR3 protein: CASSLGGTYSNQPQHF
CDR3 DNA: TGTGCCAGCAGCTTGGGGGGCACCTATAGCAATCAGCCCCAGCATTTT

J gene: TRBJ1-1
D gene: TRBD1
V gene: TRBV11-3
clone size: few
CDR3 length: 16
CDR3 protein: CASSPDRGRSNTEAFF
CDR3 DNA: TGTGCCAGCAGCCCCGACAGGGGTCGTTCGAACACTGAAGCTTTCTTT

J gene: TRBJ2-6
D gene: TRBD1
V gene: TRBV30
clone size: once
CDR3 length: 18
CDR3 protein: CAWSVRTGHRPGANVLTF
CDR3 DNA: TGTGCCTGGAGTGTACGGACAGGACACCGCCCTGGGGCCAACGTCCTGACTTTC

J gene: TRBJ1-1
D gene: NA
V gene: TRBV6-4
clone size: NA
CDR3 length: 15
CDR3 protein: CASSDGQGGGTEAFF
CDR3 DNA: TGTGCCAGCAGTGACGGGCAGGGAGGGGGAACTGAAGCTTTCTTT

J gene: TRBJ1-1
D gene: TRBD1
V gene: TRBV10-3
clone size: NA
CDR3 length: 14
CDR3 protein: CAISSDRVGTEAFF
CDR3 DNA: TGTGCCATCAGCTCGGACAGGGTCGGCACTGAAGCTTTCTTT

J gene: TRBJ2-5
D gene: TRBD2
V gene: TRBV7-2
clone size: NA
CDR3 length: 15
CDR3 protein: CASSPQLAGGETQYF
CDR3 DNA: TGTGCCAGCAGCCCCCAACTAGCGGGGGGGGAGACCCAGTACTTC

J gene: TRBJ1-2
D gene: TRBD1
V gene: TRBV29-1
clone size: NA
CDR3 length: 15
CDR3 protein: CSVDRTGLVRHGYTF
CDR3 DNA: TGCAGCGTTGACCGGACAGGACTCGTCCGTCATGGCTACACCTTC

J gene: TRBJ1-1
D gene: TRBD1
V gene: TRBV30
clone size: NA
CDR3 length: 16
CDR3 protein: CAWSVWGTGTNTEAFF
CDR3 DNA: TGTGCCTGGAGTGTATGGGGGACAGGGACGAACACTGAAGCTTTCTTT

J gene: TRBJ1-2
D gene: TRBD1
V gene: TRBV9
clone size: NA
CDR3 length: 15
CDR3 protein: CASSPRDSFNYGYTF
CDR3 DNA: TGTGCCAGCAGCCCCCGGGACAGCTTTAACTATGGCTACACCTTC

J gene: TRBJ2-7
D gene: NA
V gene: TRBV7-3
clone size: NA
CDR3 length: 15
CDR3 protein: CASSPGQLSSYEQYF
CDR3 DNA: TGTGCCAGCAGCCCCGGACAGCTGTCATCCTACGAGCAGTACTTC

J gene: TRBJ1-2
D gene: NA
V gene: TRBV30
clone size: NA
CDR3 length: 12
CDR3 protein: CAWSATGGGYTF
CDR3 DNA: TGTGCCTGGAGCGCCACCGGGGGGGGCTACACCTTC

J gene: TRBJ1-3
D gene: NA
V gene: TRBV5-8
clone size: NA
CDR3 length: 17
CDR3 protein: CASSLTGGVEAGNTIYF
CDR3 DNA: TGTGCCAGCAGCTTGACCGGGGGTGTGGAGGCTGGAAACACCATATATTTT

J gene: TRBJ2-5
D gene: TRBD2
V gene: TRBV7-9
clone size: few
CDR3 length: 14
CDR3 protein: CASSPGTTQETQYF
CDR3 DNA: TGTGCCAGCAGCCCCGGGACTACGCAAGAGACCCAGTACTTC

J gene: TRBJ2-3
D gene: TRBD2
V gene: TRBV6-6
clone size: NA
CDR3 length: 16
CDR3 protein: CASSYSGGGPTDTQYF
CDR3 DNA: TGTGCCAGCAGTTACTCCGGGGGGGGGCCCACAGATACGCAGTATTTT

J gene: TRBJ1-2
D gene: NA
V gene: TRBV7-8
clone size: NA
CDR3 length: 12
CDR3 protein: CASSRDNGGYTF
CDR3 DNA: TGTGCCAGCAGCCGCGACAACGGTGGCTACACCTTC

J gene: TRBJ1-2
D gene: TRBD1
V gene: TRBV6-5
clone size: NA
CDR3 length: 14
CDR3 protein: CASRGDRESNGYTF
CDR3 DNA: TGTGCCAGCAGGGGCGACAGGGAGTCGAATGGCTACACCTTC

J gene: TRBJ1-1
D gene: TRBD1
V gene: TRBV27
clone size: NA
CDR3 length: 14
CDR3 protein: CASSLGQGGTEAFF
CDR3 DNA: TGTGCCAGCAGTTTAGGACAGGGCGGCACTGAAGCTTTCTTT

J gene: TRBJ2-7
D gene: TRBD1
V gene: TRBV7-2
clone size: NA
CDR3 length: 14
CDR3 protein: CASRRARGPYEQYF
CDR3 DNA: TGTGCCAGCAGGCGGGCCAGGGGGCCCTACGAGCAGTACTTC

J gene: TRBJ1-1
D gene: NA
V gene: TRBV3-1/TRBV3-2
clone size: NA
CDR3 length: 14
CDR3 protein: CASSHSHPGGEAFF
CDR3 DNA: TGTGCCAGCAGCCACTCCCACCCCGGAGGTGAAGCTTTCTTT

J gene: TRBJ2-1
D gene: NA
V gene: TRBV7-8
clone size: NA
CDR3 length: 13
CDR3 protein: CASSPVARGEQFF
CDR3 DNA: TGTGCCAGCAGCCCAGTGGCACGCGGTGAGCAGTTCTTC

J gene: TRBJ2-3
D gene: TRBD2
V gene: TRBV30
clone size: NA
CDR3 length: 15
CDR3 protein: CAWTVGTSGADTQYF
CDR3 DNA: TGTGCCTGGACGGTGGGGACTAGCGGCGCAGATACGCAGTATTTT

J gene: TRBJ1-5
D gene: NA
V gene: TRBV10-1
clone size: NA
CDR3 length: 16
CDR3 protein: CASSEEGQCGYQPQHF
CDR3 DNA: TGCGCCAGCAGTGAAGAGGGCCAGTGCGGGTATCAGCCCCAGCATTTT

J gene: TRBJ2-1
D gene: TRBD2
V gene: TRBV5-6
clone size: NA
CDR3 length: 13
CDR3 protein: CASSRRTSYEQFF
CDR3 DNA: TGTGCCAGCAGCCGTCGGACTAGCTATGAGCAGTTCTTC

J gene: TRBJ2-6
D gene: TRBD1
V gene: TRBV10-3
clone size: NA
CDR3 length: 18
CDR3 protein: CAIRERGDRGAGANVLTF
CDR3 DNA: TGTGCCATCAGGGAGAGGGGGGACAGGGGAGCTGGGGCCAACGTCCTGACTTTC

J gene: TRBJ2-1
D gene: TRBD2
V gene: TRBV5-1
clone size: NA
CDR3 length: 17
CDR3 protein: CASSPIGSGSSYNEQFF
CDR3 DNA: TGCGCCAGCAGCCCCATTGGTAGCGGGAGCTCCTACAATGAGCAGTTCTTC

J gene: TRBJ1-2
D gene: NA
V gene: TRBV30
clone size: NA
CDR3 length: 13
CDR3 protein: CAWMGGPGYGYTF
CDR3 DNA: TGTGCCTGGATGGGGGGGCCGGGATATGGCTACACCTTC

J gene: TRBJ2-2
D gene: NA
V gene: TRBV6-4
clone size: NA
CDR3 length: 13
CDR3 protein: CASATIQGGELFF
CDR3 DNA: TGTGCCAGCGCCACCATTCAGGGAGGAGAGCTGTTTTTT

J gene: TRBJ2-7
D gene: TRBD1
V gene: TRBV5-1
clone size: once
CDR3 length: 15
CDR3 protein: CASSQGTGRSYEQYF
CDR3 DNA: TGCGCCAGCAGCCAGGGGACAGGGCGTTCCTACGAGCAGTACTTC

J gene: TRBJ2-2
D gene: TRBD1
V gene: TRBV9
clone size: NA
CDR3 length: 14
CDR3 protein: CASSATQGDGELFF
CDR3 DNA: TGTGCCAGCAGCGCGACCCAGGGGGACGGGGAGCTGTTTTTT

J gene: TRBJ2-7
D gene: NA
V gene: TRBV25-1
clone size: NA
CDR3 length: 11
CDR3 protein: CASSADYKQYF
CDR3 DNA: TGTGCCAGCAGTGCCGACTACAAGCAGTACTTC

J gene: TRBJ2-3
D gene: NA
V gene: TRBV21-1
clone size: NA
CDR3 length: 17
CDR3 protein: CARLPSGRGWGTDTQYF
CDR3 DNA: TGTGCCAGACTCCCTAGCGGGCGGGGCTGGGGCACAGATACGCAGTATTTT

J gene: TRBJ1-2
D gene: NA
V gene: TRBV27
clone size: NA
CDR3 length: 12
CDR3 protein: CASSPTGLPYTF
CDR3 DNA: TGTGCCAGCAGCCCGACAGGCCTACCCTACACCTTC

J gene: TRBJ1-2
D gene: NA
V gene: TRBV6-1
clone size: NA
CDR3 length: 14
CDR3 protein: CASSEVGQIYGYTF
CDR3 DNA: TGTGCCAGCAGTGAAGTGGGGCAGATCTATGGCTACACCTTC

J gene: TRBJ2-1
D gene: TRBD2
V gene: TRBV19
clone size: once
CDR3 length: 18
CDR3 protein: CASSPGTSGSGPHNEQFF
CDR3 DNA: TGTGCCAGTAGTCCAGGGACTAGCGGGAGCGGGCCCCACAATGAGCAGTTCTTC

J gene: TRBJ2-1
D gene: TRBD2
V gene: TRBV5-1
clone size: NA
CDR3 length: 15
CDR3 protein: CASGPGLAPYNEQFF
CDR3 DNA: TGCGCCAGCGGTCCGGGACTAGCGCCCTACAATGAGCAGTTCTTC

J gene: TRBJ2-3
D gene: NA
V gene: TRBV18
clone size: NA
CDR3 length: 15
CDR3 protein: CASSRGTPPKDTQYF
CDR3 DNA: TGTGCCAGCTCAAGGGGTACCCCACCCAAGGATACGCAGTATTTT

J gene: TRBJ2-7
D gene: NA
V gene: TRBV6-6
clone size: NA
CDR3 length: 14
CDR3 protein: CASSYPRAPYEQYF
CDR3 DNA: TGTGCCAGCAGTTACCCGCGGGCCCCCTACGAGCAGTACTTC

J gene: TRBJ2-2
D gene: NA
V gene: TRBV18
clone size: NA
CDR3 length: 16
CDR3 protein: CASSPGVAANTGELFF
CDR3 DNA: TGTGCCAGCTCACCGGGGGTAGCGGCGAACACCGGGGAGCTGTTTTTT

J gene: TRBJ1-2
D gene: TRBD1
V gene: TRBV24-1
clone size: NA
CDR3 length: 13
CDR3 protein: CATSPTGGYGYTF
CDR3 DNA: TGTGCCACCAGCCCGACAGGGGGCTATGGCTACACCTTC

J gene: TRBJ1-1
D gene: TRBD1
V gene: TRBV20-1
clone size: NA
CDR3 length: 15
CDR3 protein: CSASRGTGRGTEAFF
CDR3 DNA: TGCAGTGCTAGTCGGGGGACAGGGAGGGGGACTGAAGCTTTCTTT

J gene: TRBJ2-1
D gene: NA
V gene: TRBV10-3
clone size: NA
CDR3 length: 16
CDR3 protein: CAPGVYVGVSHNEQFF
CDR3 DNA: TGTGCCCCGGGGGTCTACGTCGGGGTATCCCACAATGAGCAGTTCTTC